The 27 T cell receptor beta chains below all came from one sample that was sequenced in a study of blood T cell repertoires in COVID-19. Clones were read by immunoSEQ multiplex PCR, and TCRdb kept only the in-frame ones, dropping some. The sample includes 130,000 to 150,000 clones, approximately 89% of them seen just once. Sequencing was carried out using peripheral blood. These receptors originate from a woman in her forties or fifties with acute or convalescent COVID-19.

The chain has TRBV29-1 and TRBJ2-5; D is undetermined. The CDR3 totals 13 residues. Germline CDR1 is SQVTM and CDR2 is ANQGSEA. V shed 7 bases and J shed 5 bases, with 17 bases lying between them. Written as DNA, the CDR3 is TGCAGCGCCCATCCCAGCGAATTGGAGACCCAGTACTTC. Amino acid sequence: CSAHPSELETQYF. Combining the CDR3 with reference TRBV29-1 and TRBJ2-5 gives the whole variable domain SAVISQKPSRDICQRGTSLTIQCQVDSQVTMMFWYRQQPGQSLTLIATANQGSEATYESGFVIDKFPISRPNLTFSTLTVSNMSPEDSSIYLCSAHPSELETQYFGPGTRLLVL.

This chain links TRBV3-1 (or the pseudogene TRBV3-2) with TRBJ2-3; D ambiguous. The ends were cut back, 6 bases at V and 6 bases at J, with 10 bases in the middle. The germline V gene encodes CDR1 LGHDT and CDR2 YNNKEL (reference sequence). This CDR3 contains 12 residues. CDR3 coding DNA: TGTGCCAGCAGTCGAGGAGAGGATACGCAGTATTTT. Translating it yields CASSRGEDTQYF.

The rearrangement links TRBV5-1 to TRBJ1-2; D unclear. V was cut by 4 bases and J by 4 bases, with 8 bases left in between. The CDR3 consists of 12 residues. Germline V gene lookup returns CDR1 SGHRS and CDR2 YFSETQ. The CDR3: CASSPDFYGYTF. Here the CDR3 DNA reads TGCGCCAGCAGCCCGGACTTCTATGGCTACACCTTC. The complete variable domain, with remaining parts taken from reference TRBV5-1 and TRBJ1-2, reads KAGVTQTPRYLIKTRGQQVTLSCSPISGHRSVSWYQQTPGQGLQFLFEYFSETQRNKGNFPGRFSGRQFSNSRSEMNVSTLELGDSALYLCASSPDFYGYTFGSGTRLTVV.

This chain uses TRBV2 with TRBJ2-3; 7 bases are a match to TRBD1. Per the germline V gene, CDR1 is SNHLY and CDR2 is FYNNEI. Losses at the gene ends were 6 bases for V and 10 bases for J; bases not matched to a gene: 7. The CDR3 contains 12 residues. CDR3 amino acids: CASRMTGRSQYF. The CDR3 nucleotides are TGTGCCAGCAGGATGACAGGGCGTTCGCAGTATTTT.

V and J are TRBV11-2 and TRBJ1-6; TRBD1 aligns across 10 bases. CDR1 is SGHAT, CDR2 FQNNGV, per germline. CDR3 length: 14 residues. V dropped 7 bases and J dropped 10; count of bases not matched to a gene: 7. The CDR3 is CASMVGQGNSPLHF. CDR3 nucleotide sequence: TGTGCCAGCATGGTGGGACAGGGGAACTCACCCCTCCACTTT.

The V gene is TRBV11-2, the J gene TRBJ2-2; a weak D match, TRBD2 (6 bases). Trimming pared 5 bases from V and 7 bases from J, leaving 17 bases between. The CDR3 spans 15 residues. CDR1 is SGHAT and CDR2 is FQNNGV in the germline V gene. CDR3 DNA: TGTGCCAGCAGCCGGAGCGGGCCGGGTGGCGGGGAGCTGTTTTTT. Amino acid sequence: CASSRSGPGGGELFF.

The V gene is TRBV20-1, the J gene TRBJ1-2; TRBD1 matches 8 bases. Unmatched junction bases numbered 6, after V lost 3 bases and J lost 3 bases. Per germline, CDR1 DFQATT and CDR2 SNEGSKA (reference sequence). The CDR3 has 14 amino acids. Here the CDR3 DNA reads TGCAGTGCTAGTCCCGGGACAGGAGACTATGGCTACACCTTC. It specifies CSASPGTGDYGYTF.

This rearrangement joins TRBV5-1 to TRBJ1-6, with TRBD1 identical over 7 bases. CDR3 length: 15 amino acids. CDR1 is SGHRS, CDR2 YFSETQ, per germline. The ends lost 4 bases at V and 10 bases at J; junction bases unmatched: 11. The DNA for the CDR3 is TGCGCCAGCAGCCTAACGACAGGGTGGGGCTCACCCCTCCACTTT. Translating it yields CASSLTTGWGSPLHF.

This chain uses TRBV23-1 with TRBJ1-1; D gene ambiguous. TRBV23-1 falls under the ORF class, with uncertain function. Trimming pared 0 bases from V and 2 bases from J, leaving 22 bases between. This CDR3 has 19 residues. The CDR3 spells CASSQSVSARGVLNTEAFF. Written as DNA, the CDR3 is TGCGCCAGCAGTCAATCGGTGTCAGCGCGCGGGGTACTTAACACTGAAGCTTTCTTT.

The chain carries TRBV5-1 and TRBJ1-2; possibly TRBD1 for D (5 bases). Trimming took 3 bases from V and 3 from J, leaving 12 bases between them. Germline values: CDR1 SGHRS, CDR2 YFSETQ. The CDR3 has 14 residues. The CDR3 loop is CASSSTSGDYGYTF. In nucleotides, the CDR3 is TGCGCCAGCAGCTCGACCTCGGGGGACTATGGCTACACCTTC.

The gene calls are TRBV2 and TRBJ2-7; 7 bases align to TRBD1. The CDR3 totals 14 residues. Germline V gene lookup returns CDR1 SNHLY and CDR2 FYNNEI. V was pared by 6 bases and J by 6 bases, with 11 bases of the junction left unmatched. CDR3 in DNA: TGTGCCAGCAGGGGACAGTTGATATCGAGCGAGCAGTACTTC. Protein sequence: CASRGQLISSEQYF. Together with reference TRBV2 and TRBJ2-7, the CDR3 gives the full variable domain: EPEVTQTPSHQVTQMGQEVILRCVPISNHLYFYWYRQILGQKVEFLVSFYNNEISEKSEIFDDQFSVERPDGSNFTLKIRSTKLEDSAMYFCASRGQLISSEQYFGPGTRLTVT.

The table lists this clone with a few counts. The rearrangement joins TRBV5-1 to TRBJ1-2, with 7 bases aligning to TRBD1. With 4 bases clipped from V and 8 bases from J, the junction kept 8 bases outside the gene matches. Looked up from germline, CDR1 is SGHRS and CDR2 is YFSETQ. This CDR3 comprises 13 residues. The CDR3 DNA is TGCGCCAGCAGCCTGGACAGGATAGGGGGCTACACCTTC. Its protein product is CASSLDRIGGYTF. Full variable domain (missing parts from reference TRBV5-1 and TRBJ1-2): KAGVTQTPRYLIKTRGQQVTLSCSPISGHRSVSWYQQTPGQGLQFLFEYFSETQRNKGNFPGRFSGRQFSNSRSEMNVSTLELGDSALYLCASSLDRIGGYTFGSGTRLTVV.

J is TRBJ1-1 and V is TRBV14; possible D gene TRBD1, 6 bases. Trimming pared 2 bases from V and 4 bases from J, leaving 11 bases between. Germline CDR1 SGHDN, CDR2 FVKESK. This CDR3 spans 14 amino acids. The CDR3 DNA reads TGTGCCAGCAGCCAATGGGGGCGAGGCACTGAAGCTTTCTTT. Translating it yields CASSQWGRGTEAFF.

This clone has a single count. The V and J genes are TRBV21-1 and TRBJ2-7; the table's D call, TRBD2, has no DNA check behind it. TRBV21-1 is a recognized pseudogene. The CDR3 covers 14 residues. The CDR3 sequence: CASSKSRVSYEQYF. CDR3 nucleotide sequence: TGTGCCAGCAGCAAATCCCGGGTCTCCTACGAGCAGTACTTC.

V usage is TRBV19 and J usage is TRBJ2-2, with TRBD2 identical over 10 bases. There are 14 residues in the CDR3. Per the germline V gene, CDR1 is LNHDA and CDR2 is SQIVND (reference sequence). V trimming: 5 bases; J trimming: 6 bases; junction bases outside the gene matches: 3. CDR3 nucleotide sequence: TGTGCCAGTAGTGTTCTAGCGGGAGCCGGGGAGCTGTTTTTT. Encoded protein: CASSVLAGAGELFF.

The chain couples TRBV28 to TRBJ1-1, with D possibly being TRBD1 (5 bases). Trimming stripped 7 bases from V and 10 bases from J, with 13 bases between. This CDR3 has 11 residues. Germline V lookup: CDR1 MDHEN, CDR2 SYDVKM. CDR3 amino acids: CASILGGGAFF. CDR3 sequence (DNA): TGTGCCAGCATCCTGGGCGGGGGAGCTTTCTTT.

The chain combines TRBV4-1 with TRBJ2-3; no clear D. From germline, CDR1 is MGHRA and CDR2 YSYEKL. V lost 4 bases and J 0 bases, leaving 17 bases between the germline ends. The CDR3 spans 17 residues. CDR3 coding DNA: TGCGCCAGCAGCCCCGAGGAAACGACCACTAGCACAGATACGCAGTATTTT. Translation gives CASSPEETTTSTDTQYF.

The chain uses TRBV2 and TRBJ1-5; 9 bases agree with TRBD1. This CDR3 contains 14 residues. The ends lost 5 bases at V and 2 bases at J; junction bases unmatched: 1. Germline lookup yields CDR1 SNHLY and CDR2 FYNNEI. The CDR3 protein is CASSRQGGNQPQHF. In DNA form, the CDR3 reads TGTGCCAGCAGTCGACAGGGGGGCAATCAGCCCCAGCATTTT. Drawing the rest from reference TRBV2 and TRBJ1-5, the complete variable domain is EPEVTQTPSHQVTQMGQEVILRCVPISNHLYFYWYRQILGQKVEFLVSFYNNEISEKSEIFDDQFSVERPDGSNFTLKIRSTKLEDSAMYFCASSRQGGNQPQHFGDGTRLSIL.

V usage is TRBV6-5 and J usage is TRBJ2-1; 8 bases fit TRBD1. The J segment lost 8 bases and the V segment lost 10 bases, leaving 10 bases of the junction unmatched. This CDR3 region has 13 residues. Germline CDR1 reads MNHEY; CDR2 reads SVGAGI. CDR3 bases: TGTGCCACGGGGGACAGGTTGGGCTATGAGCAGTTCTTC. Protein: CATGDRLGYEQFF.

The gene calls are TRBV18 and TRBJ1-6; 7 bases match TRBD1. Trimming at V came to 1 base and at J to 7 bases, leaving 4 bases not matched to a gene. Germline CDR1 is KGHSH and CDR2 is LQKENI. CDR3 length equals 15 residues. CDR3 in DNA: TGTGCCAGCTCACCACAAACAGGGGCCAATTCACCCCTCCACTTT. It encodes CASSPQTGANSPLHF.

This chain links TRBV18 with TRBJ1-1, with D maybe TRBD1 (6 bases). V shed 3 bases and J shed 2 bases, with 13 bases lying between them. Germline lookup yields CDR1 KGHSH and CDR2 LQKENI. The CDR3 covers 15 residues. CDR3 coding DNA: TGTGCCAGCTCACCGGTGACAGGAGTAAACACTGAAGCTTTCTTT. The encoded protein is CASSPVTGVNTEAFF.

The rearrangement uses TRBV7-9 and TRBJ1-1, with D possibly TRBD1 on 5 matching bases. Per the germline V gene, CDR1 is SEHNR and CDR2 is FQNEAQ (reference sequence). The CDR3 extends over 14 amino acids. Trimming took 0 bases from V and 4 from J, leaving 9 bases between them. CDR3 nucleotides: TGTGCCAGCAGCTTAGCTGGGGGGACCACTGAAGCTTTCTTT. Its protein is CASSLAGGTTEAFF.

The chain combines TRBV18 with TRBJ2-7; perhaps TRBD1 as D (6 bases). This CDR3 has 13 residues. Germline loops: CDR1 KGHSH, CDR2 LQKENI. V dropped 3 bases and J dropped 3 bases, with 9 bases sitting between them. The CDR3: CASSPRGGYEQYF. The CDR3 region has the DNA TGTGCCAGCTCACCCCGAGGGGGCTACGAGCAGTACTTC.

The chain joins TRBV6-6 to TRBJ2-7; 9 nucleotides agree with TRBD1. There are 14 residues in the CDR3. The J segment lost 8 bases and the V segment lost 7 bases, leaving 12 bases of the junction unmatched. The germline V gene has CDR1 MNHNY and CDR2 SVGAGI (reference sequence). The CDR3 nucleotides are TGTGCCAGCACTGCCGGGACAGGGACTGGCAAGCAGTACTTC. It encodes CASTAGTGTGKQYF.

A word on this clone: In the same sample, other DNA sequences code for this CDR3. This chain uses TRBV10-3 with TRBJ1-6, with TRBD1 matching over 7 bases. V was clipped by 6 bases and J by 10 bases; unmatched bases: 9. The CDR3 runs to 14 residues. Germline CDR1 and CDR2: ENHRY and SYGVKD. The CDR3 region is CAIRLDRAGSPLHF. CDR3 in DNA: TGTGCCATCAGACTCGACAGGGCCGGATCACCCCTCCACTTT.

The chain employs TRBV27 and TRBJ2-6, with a tentative D call TRBD2 (5 bases). Deletions cut 0 bases from V and 1 base from J, with 7 bases between. The germline gives CDR1 MNHEY, CDR2 SMNVEV (reference sequence). This CDR3 is built from 16 residues. The CDR3 coding sequence is TGTGCCAGCAGTTTATCGTCGGGGTCTGGGGCCAACGTCCTGACTTTC. It translates to CASSLSSGSGANVLTF.

The chain has TRBV19 and TRBJ1-2; unclear D gene. V lost 10 bases and J 8 bases, leaving 8 bases between the germline ends. Per germline, CDR1 LNHDA and CDR2 SQIVND (reference sequence). The CDR3 consists of 9 residues. The CDR3 here is CATCKGYTF. The DNA of the CDR3 is TGTGCCACTTGTAAAGGCTACACCTTC.